This T cell receptor (beta chain) was identified in a study of blood T cell repertoires in COVID-19. Study overall: There were acute and convalescent COVID-19 samples, and they came from the United States, Italy and Spain. In each case, the material was cDNA or gDNA derived from T cells, B-cell-depleted T cells, or PBMCs.

The germline V and J ends were trimmed by 4 bases and 2 bases, with 8 bases remaining between them. CDR3 length: 13 residues. In the authors' workflow: Nucleated cell number was recorded as an estimate derived from reference gene primer amplification. Some clones are missing from TCRdb's copy, which holds only in-frame ones; the method was immunoSEQ multiplex PCR. The V and J calls and clone size are taken from that table; D and trimming were inferred from the DNA. The table lists about 220,000 clones, around 87% of them singletons. The sequence was obtained from a woman aged 25 to 39 who had recovered from COVID-19. The sample consisted of peripheral blood. The chain recombines TRBV12-3 or TRBV12-4 with TRBJ1-2; TRBD1 is a possible D gene (6 bases). In DNA, the CDR3 is TGTGCCAGCAGTTGGGGGACAAACTATGGCTACACCTTC. Translation gives CASSWGTNYGYTF.